These 10 T cell receptor beta chains share one sample of origin, sequenced in a study of T cells in Graves' hyperthyroidism and ophthalmopathy. Researchers amplified the TCR beta CDR3 regions from RNA transcripts. First-round RT-PCR with HTBI primers amplified the TCR CDR3 region. From the multiplex PCR reads, TCRdb called clonotypes with MiXCR, one entry per CDR3 protein. The table shows approximately 430,000 distinct CDR3 sequences, with more than 15% occurring only once. Sequenced: blood. These TCRs come from a woman aged 18-30 years with Graves' hyperthyroidism.

The chain links TRBV5-6 to TRBJ2-2, with a tentative D call TRBD2 (5 bases). The germline V gene has CDR1 SGHDT and CDR2 YYEEEE. The CDR3 covers 14 residues. Trimming removed 6 bases from V and 5 bases from J, with 14 bases in between. DNA for the CDR3: TGTGCCAGCACGAGAACGAGGGTTACCGGGGAGCTGTTTTTT. The encoded protein is CASTRTRVTGELFF.

This clonotype has at least ten counts. The rearrangement uses TRBV7-9 and TRBJ2-1; 7 bases agree with TRBD2. This CDR3 spans 14 amino acids. V dropped 2 bases and J dropped 4; count of bases not matched to a gene: 2. Germline values: CDR1 SEHNR, CDR2 FQNEAQ (reference sequence). CDR3 amino acids: CASSLSGDYNEQFF. The CDR3, as DNA: TGTGCCAGCAGCTTAAGCGGGGATTACAATGAGCAGTTCTTC.

This clonotype was counted at least ten times. The chain links TRBV4-3 to TRBJ2-7, with D tentatively TRBD2 (5 bases). Germline-derived CDR1 and CDR2 are LGHNA and YSLEER. The length of the CDR3 is 16 residues. Deletions cut 2 bases from V and 0 bases from J, with 14 bases between. CDR3 bases: TGCGCCAGCAGCCAATCCACTAGTGGGAGCTCCTACGAGCAGTACTTC. It encodes CASSQSTSGSSYEQYF.

This chain uses TRBV29-1 with TRBJ2-1; TRBD2 matches at 7 bases. The germline gives CDR1 SQVTM, CDR2 ANQGSEA. This CDR3 comprises 15 residues. The junction had 13 bases not matched to a gene; V was cut back by 3 bases and J by 8 bases. CDR3 sequence (DNA): TGCAGCGTTGATGGTGGACTAGAAACCCTTTATGAGCAGTTCTTC. Translated: CSVDGGLETLYEQFF.

This clonotype was observed many times. This chain links TRBV4-3 with TRBJ2-1; TRBD2 matches at 12 bases. This CDR3 comprises 16 residues. Germline trimming cut 3 bases from V and 2 bases from J; bases unmatched to any gene: 2. The germline V gene has CDR1 LGHNA and CDR2 YSLEER. CDR3 nucleotides: TGCGCCAGCAGCCATAGACTAGCGGGGGCCTACAATGAGCAGTTCTTC. This sequence encodes CASSHRLAGAYNEQFF.

The chain recombines TRBV4-2 with TRBJ1-6; D not certain. This CDR3 region has 17 residues. Per germline, CDR1 LGHNA and CDR2 YNFKEQ. Between the trimmed V and J ends, which lost 1 base and 0 bases, there was a span of 10 bases. DNA for the CDR3: TGTGCCAGCAGCCAAGGTTCAATGAGCTCCTATAATTCACCCCTCCACTTT. It is translated as CASSQGSMSSYNSPLHF.

This chain uses TRBV12-3 or TRBV12-4 with TRBJ1-5; a weak D match, TRBD1 (5 bases). CDR3 length equals 14 residues. Trimming stripped 6 bases from V and 7 bases from J, with 16 bases between. CDR3 amino acids: CASSTTGSRQPQHF. The CDR3 nucleotides read TGTGCCAGCAGCACTACAGGCTCCAGGCAGCCCCAGCATTTT.

The V call is TRBV19, the J call TRBJ1-2; D is uncertain. The length of the CDR3 is 13 residues. Per germline, CDR1 LNHDA and CDR2 SQIVND (reference sequence). Trimming took 0 bases from V and 4 from J, leaving 6 bases between them. DNA for the CDR3: TGTGCCAGTAGTATAGAGAGATCCTATGGCTACACCTTC. This codes for CASSIERSYGYTF.

The chain combines TRBV6-1 with TRBJ1-2; no clear D. CDR1 MNHNS and CDR2 SASEGT come from the germline V gene. CDR3 length: 15 amino acids. V lost 6 bases, J lost 2 bases, and 16 bases lay in between. The CDR3 coding sequence is TGTGCCAGCAGCCCAAACCAGGCGGTGAACTATGGCTACACCTTC. Translating gives CASSPNQAVNYGYTF.

Ten or more counts support this clonotype. V is TRBV4-3 and J is TRBJ1-2; 8 positions agree with TRBD1. Germline values: CDR1 LGHNA, CDR2 YSLEER. CDR3 length equals 14 residues. V lost 0 bases and J lost 4; bases outside the gene matches: 1. CDR3 coding DNA: TGCGCCAGCAGCCAAGATGACAGGGGCTATGGCTACACCTTC. Its protein product is CASSQDDRGYGYTF.